This TCR beta chain is drawn from a study of immune cell composition in non-small cell lung cancer. In germline, CDR1 is SGHAT, CDR2 FQNNGV. This CDR3 region has 15 residues. V lost 0 bases and J 6 bases, leaving 12 bases between the germline ends. Sequenced by immunoSEQ multiplex PCR; TCRdb stores in-frame clones only, minus some. Of some 2,100 clones listed, approximately 69% are singletons. Normal lung was taken at the farthest possible site, at least 3 cm from tumour. Sequencing was carried out using non-adjacent lung tissue. This chain uses TRBV11-2 with TRBJ1-5, with D possibly TRBD1 on 6 matching bases. The TCR sequence derives from a human donor with non-small cell lung cancer. In DNA, the CDR3 is TGTGCCAGCAGCTTAGAGCCAGGGGATACTCAGCCCCAGCATTTT. This encodes CASSLEPGDTQPQHF. The full variable domain, with the rest looked up from reference TRBV11-2 and TRBJ1-5, is EAGVAQSPRYKIIEKRQSVAFWCNPISGHATLYWYQQILGQGPKLLIQFQNNGVVDDSQLPKDRFSAERLKGVDSTLKIQPAKLEDSAVYLCASSLEPGDTQPQHFGDGTRLSIL.